This T cell receptor (beta chain) was sequenced for a study of blood T cell repertoires in COVID-19. Sequencing used immunoSEQ multiplex PCR; TCRdb keeps in-frame clones, though not all of them. The sample holds around 260,000 clones, under 90% seen once. The CDR3 extends over 12 amino acids. V was pared by 6 bases and J by 4 bases, with 2 bases of the junction left unmatched. Germline loops: CDR1 LGHDT, CDR2 YNNKEL (reference sequence). Input material: peripheral blood. The TCR sequence derives from a woman aged 45-65 years who had recovered from COVID-19. This rearrangement joins TRBV3-1 (or the pseudogene TRBV3-2) to TRBJ1-1; TRBD1 matches at 7 bases. The CDR3 loop reads CASSPGGTEAFF. The CDR3 region has the DNA TGTGCCAGCAGTCCAGGGGGCACTGAAGCTTTCTTT.